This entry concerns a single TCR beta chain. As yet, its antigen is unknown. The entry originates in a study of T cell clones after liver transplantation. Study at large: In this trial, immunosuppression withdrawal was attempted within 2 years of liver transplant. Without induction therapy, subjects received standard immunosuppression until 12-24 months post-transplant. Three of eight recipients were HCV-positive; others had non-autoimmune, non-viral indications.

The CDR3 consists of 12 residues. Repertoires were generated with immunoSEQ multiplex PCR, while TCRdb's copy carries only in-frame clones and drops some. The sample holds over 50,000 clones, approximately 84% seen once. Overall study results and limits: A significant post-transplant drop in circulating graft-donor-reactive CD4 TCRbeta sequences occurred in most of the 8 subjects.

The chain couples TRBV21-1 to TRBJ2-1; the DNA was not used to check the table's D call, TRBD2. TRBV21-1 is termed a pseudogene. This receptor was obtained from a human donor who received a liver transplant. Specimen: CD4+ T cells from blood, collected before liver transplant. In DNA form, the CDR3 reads TGTGCCAGCAGGGGACTTTACAATGAGCAGTTCTTC. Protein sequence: CASRGLYNEQFF.